Below, 24 T cell receptor beta chains from the same sample are listed, as sequenced in a study of memory CD4+ T cells and cytomegalovirus serostatus. The protocol was immunoSEQ multiplex PCR, while the TCRdb copy is restricted to in-frame clones and leaves out a portion. The sample holds tens of thousands of clones, 60% to 75% seen once. Single viable CD3+CD4+CD8-CD45RO+ cells were sorted as the memory CD4+ T cells. Sequenced sample: memory CD4+ T cells from blood. These receptors all come from an adult in good health and CMV-seropositive.

The chain recombines TRBV6-6 with TRBJ1-3; 7 bases fit TRBD1. Trimming cost V 5 bases and J 0 bases; bases outside gene matches: 1. This CDR3 has 14 residues. Germline lookup yields CDR1 MNHNY and CDR2 SVGAGI (reference sequence). The CDR3 bases are TGTGCCAGCAGTCCAGGGGGCTCTGGAAACACCATATATTTT. This translates into CASSPGGSGNTIYF.

The rearrangement uses TRBV7-2 and TRBJ1-1; 7 bases line up with TRBD1. The V gene end was trimmed by 5 bases and the J gene end by 1 base; junction bases not matched to a gene: 1. The CDR3 loop spans 13 amino acids. CDR1 and CDR2 (germline): SGHTA, FQGNSA. The CDR3 coding sequence is TGTGCCAGCAGCCGGGACAGGAACACTGAAGCTTTCTTT. This translates into CASSRDRNTEAFF.

This sequence joins TRBV6-1 and TRBJ1-1; D call uncertain. Per the germline V gene, CDR1 is MNHNS and CDR2 is SASEGT. V lost 6 bases to trimming and J lost 2 bases, with 16 bases between them. The CDR3 has 15 amino acids. In DNA, the CDR3 is TGTGCCAGCAGGGCCGGGAAGGGTCTTAACACTGAAGCTTTCTTT. This gives the protein CASRAGKGLNTEAFF.

The count of this clone is one. V and J are TRBV6-1 and TRBJ2-7, with TRBD1 as a possible D gene (5 bases). Trimming shortened V by 7 bases and J by 0 bases, and 13 bases separated the two germline ends. The CDR3 length is 14 residues. The germline V gene has CDR1 MNHNS and CDR2 SASEGT. The CDR3 reads CASKMGPSSYEQYV. The CDR3 DNA reads as TGTGCCAGCAAAATGGGGCCGAGCTCCTACGAGCAGTACGTC.

The chain uses TRBV7-2 and TRBJ1-2; D unclear. The CDR3 has 14 amino acids. Per the germline V gene, CDR1 is SGHTA and CDR2 is FQGNSA. The ends were cut back, 2 bases at V and 8 bases at J, with 15 bases in the middle. The DNA for the CDR3 is TGTGCCAGCAGCTTATCGTCGGATAGAACGGGCTACACCTTC. Translation: CASSLSSDRTGYTF.

The gene calls are TRBV7-6 and TRBJ1-2, with 10 positions matching TRBD1. Germline V lookup: CDR1 SGHVS, CDR2 FNYEAQ. This CDR3 comprises 16 residues. The ends lost 5 bases at V and 0 bases at J; junction bases unmatched: 6. This CDR3 reads CASSPTGQGANYGYTF. DNA of the CDR3: TGTGCCAGCAGCCCCACAGGACAGGGGGCTAACTATGGCTACACCTTC. The variable domain in full, with the rest retrieved from reference TRBV7-6 and TRBJ1-2, is GAGVSQSPRYKVTKRGQDVALRCDPISGHVSLYWYRQALGQGPEFLTYFNYEAQQDKSGLPNDRFSAERPEGSISTLTIQRTEQRDSAMYRCASSPTGQGANYGYTFGSGTRLTVV.

This chain connects TRBV10-3 to TRBJ2-7; D gene unclear. CDR1 is ENHRY and CDR2 is SYGVKD in the germline V gene. The CDR3 loop spans 12 amino acids. V was cut by 8 bases and J by 4 bases, with 12 bases left in between. The CDR3 DNA follows: TGTGCCATCGCGAACTCGACGTACGAGCAGTACTTC. This translates into CAIANSTYEQYF.

The chain links TRBV11-2 to TRBJ1-1; D is perhaps TRBD1 (6 bases). The CDR3 covers 14 residues. CDR1 is SGHAT, CDR2 FQNNGV, per germline. Trimming took off 3 bases at V and 4 bases at J, with 12 bases between the two ends. The CDR3 region is CASSLPTGSTEAFF. The CDR3 DNA is TGTGCCAGCAGCTTGCCCACAGGGTCCACTGAAGCTTTCTTT.

This clone was observed once. The V gene is TRBV28, the J gene TRBJ2-1; 11 nucleotides match TRBD1. Germline lookup yields CDR1 MDHEN and CDR2 SYDVKM. The junction had 8 bases not matched to a gene; V was cut back by 8 bases and J by 8 bases. The CDR3 totals 14 residues. The CDR3 DNA sequence: TGTGCCAGCGGACAGGGGGCGCGTTTAGATGAGCAGTTCTTC. Protein product: CASGQGARLDEQFF. The full variable domain, in which reference TRBV28 and TRBJ2-1 provide the parts outside the CDR3, is DVKVTQSSRYLVKRTGEKVFLECVQDMDHENMFWYRQDPGLGLRLIYFSYDVKMKEKGDIPEGYSVSREKKERFSLILESASTNQTSMYLCASGQGARLDEQFFGPGTRLTVL.

This chain connects TRBV5-1 to TRBJ2-2; D remains ambiguous. In germline, CDR1 is SGHRS, CDR2 YFSETQ. This CDR3 comprises 14 residues. Trimming took off 5 bases at V and 0 bases at J, with 8 bases between the two ends. CDR3: CASRATANTGELFF. CDR3 nucleotide sequence: TGCGCCAGCAGGGCGACCGCGAACACCGGGGAGCTGTTTTTT.

The table lists this clone with a few counts. The rearrangement uses TRBV28 and TRBJ1-3, with D hard to call. The germline V and J ends were trimmed by 7 bases and 0 bases, with 10 bases remaining between them. CDR1 MDHEN and CDR2 SYDVKM come from the germline V gene. The CDR3 contains 14 residues. The CDR3, as DNA: TGTGCCAGCATAGAGGCCCGCTCTGGAAACACCATATATTTT. Its protein product is CASIEARSGNTIYF.

This clone appeared a few times. In DNA form, the CDR3 reads TGTGCCAGCAGCTTAGGACTAGCGGGAGAACAAGAGACCCAGTACTTC. The encoded protein is CASSLGLAGEQETQYF. The chain couples TRBV7-9 to TRBJ2-5; TRBD2 aligns across 12 bases. Germline V gene lookup returns CDR1 SEHNR and CDR2 FQNEAQ (reference sequence). J lost 2 bases, V lost 1 base, and 2 bases had no gene match. This CDR3 spans 16 amino acids.

This rearrangement joins TRBV19 to TRBJ2-3; D not certain. The germline CDR1 and CDR2 sequences are LNHDA and SQIVND (reference sequence). The CDR3 loop spans 13 amino acids. The V and J ends lost 1 base and 4 bases respectively, with 6 bases between them. The CDR3 bases are TGTGCCAGTAGTATAGGTCAGGCAGATACGCAGTATTTT. Its translation is CASSIGQADTQYF.

V usage is TRBV19 and J usage is TRBJ2-3, with TRBD2 matching 7 bases. The CDR3 length is 16 residues. The germline CDR1 and CDR2 sequences are LNHDA and SQIVND (reference sequence). Losses at the gene ends were 9 bases for V and 3 bases for J; bases not matched to a gene: 15. This chain's CDR3 is CASRDYAGPGTDTQYF. The CDR3 region has the DNA TGTGCCAGCCGGGACTACGCTGGACCCGGGACAGATACGCAGTATTTT.

The chain links TRBV15 to TRBJ1-3, with 7 bases aligning to TRBD1. The trim removed 8 bases at V and 4 bases at J, leaving 5 bases unmatched. The CDR3 runs 13 residues. The germline CDR1 and CDR2 sequences are LNHNV and YYDKDF (reference sequence). The CDR3 DNA reads TGTGCCACCGCAACAGGGGACGGAAACACCATATATTTT. It codes for CATATGDGNTIYF.

This rearrangement joins TRBV15 to TRBJ2-2, with D tentatively TRBD1 (5 bases). Germline V lookup: CDR1 LNHNV, CDR2 YYDKDF (reference sequence). Trimming cost V 5 bases and J 2 bases, with 18 bases left between them. The CDR3 contains 17 residues. The chain's CDR3 is CATSGRYPDKNTGELFF. Here the CDR3 DNA reads TGTGCCACCAGCGGTCGATATCCGGACAAAAACACCGGGGAGCTGTTTTTT.

The chain is built from TRBV7-2 and TRBJ2-3; TRBD2 matches at 10 bases. Germline CDR1 is SGHTA and CDR2 is FQGNSA. Trimming took 3 bases from V and 2 from J; bases not matched to a gene: 8. The CDR3 has 17 residues. The CDR3 region is CASSFVASGRFTDTQYF. CDR3 sequence (DNA): TGTGCCAGCAGCTTTGTAGCTAGCGGGAGATTCACAGATACGCAGTATTTT.

This clone showed up just once. The CDR3 loop reads CASTGGGGQPQHF. For the CDR3, the DNA is TGTGCCAGTACAGGGGGCGGAGGTCAGCCCCAGCATTTT. The chain couples TRBV6-1 to TRBJ1-5, with 9 positions matching TRBD1. Losses at the gene ends were 9 bases for V and 6 bases for J; bases not matched to a gene: 6. Per the germline V gene, CDR1 is MNHNS and CDR2 is SASEGT. The CDR3 runs 13 residues.

This sequence joins TRBV6-1 and TRBJ2-3, with D uncertain. Trimming stripped 4 bases from V and 2 bases from J, with 4 bases between. The CDR3 has 12 amino acids. Germline V gives CDR1 MNHNS, CDR2 SASEGT. CDR3 DNA sequence: TGTGCCAGCAGTGCTGTCACAGATACGCAGTATTTT. This codes for CASSAVTDTQYF.

V gene TRBV7-9 combines with J gene TRBJ2-1; 11 bases align to TRBD2. With V trimmed by 5 bases and J by 6 bases, 15 bases remained unmatched. Germline V gives CDR1 SEHNR, CDR2 FQNEAQ (reference sequence). The CDR3 loop spans 18 amino acids. In DNA, the CDR3 is TGTGCCAGCAGCCCCCGCACCTTACTAGCGGGAGCGGGCAATGAGCAGTTCTTC. As protein: CASSPRTLLAGAGNEQFF. Full variable domain (outside the CDR3, taken from reference TRBV7-9 and TRBJ2-1): DTGVSQNPRHKITKRGQNVTFRCDPISEHNRLYWYRQTLGQGPEFLTYFQNEAQLEKSRLLSDRFSAERPKGSFSTLEIQRTEQGDSAMYLCASSPRTLLAGAGNEQFFGPGTRLTVL.

The chain uses TRBV6-4 and TRBJ1-1; D possibly corresponds to TRBD1 (5 bases). This CDR3 contains 13 residues. The germline V gene encodes CDR1 MRHNA and CDR2 SNTAGT. Between the trimmed V and J ends, which lost 5 bases and 4 bases, there was a span of 11 bases. The CDR3 bases are TGTGCCAGCAGTAAGACAGAGCCCACTGAAGCTTTCTTT. Amino acid sequence: CASSKTEPTEAFF.

The V gene is TRBV6-1, the J gene TRBJ1-5, with TRBD1 as a possible D gene (5 bases). V lost 7 bases and J 7 bases, leaving 14 bases between the germline ends. This CDR3 contains 13 residues. Per germline, CDR1 MNHNS and CDR2 SASEGT. CDR3 in amino acids: CASTGGAGQPQHF. The CDR3 nucleotides are TGTGCCAGCACAGGAGGGGCTGGGCAGCCCCAGCATTTT.

The chain is built from TRBV6-1 and TRBJ1-2; D call uncertain. The CDR3 consists of 12 residues. In germline, CDR1 is MNHNS, CDR2 SASEGT. V dropped 7 bases and J dropped 5 bases, with 11 bases sitting between them. In DNA, the CDR3 is TGTGCCAGCACCAAGGAAGGGTATGGCTACACCTTC. This translates into CASTKEGYGYTF.

As DNA, the CDR3 is TGTGCCAGCAGGGGGGACGGCATCTCCTACGAGCAGTACTTC. As protein: CASRGDGISYEQYF. This chain joins TRBV28 and TRBJ2-7; D may be TRBD1 or TRBD2 (5 bases each). The germline CDR1 and CDR2 sequences are MDHEN and SYDVKM. The CDR3 is 14 residues long. V was trimmed by 6 bases and J by 0 bases, leaving 12 bases between them.